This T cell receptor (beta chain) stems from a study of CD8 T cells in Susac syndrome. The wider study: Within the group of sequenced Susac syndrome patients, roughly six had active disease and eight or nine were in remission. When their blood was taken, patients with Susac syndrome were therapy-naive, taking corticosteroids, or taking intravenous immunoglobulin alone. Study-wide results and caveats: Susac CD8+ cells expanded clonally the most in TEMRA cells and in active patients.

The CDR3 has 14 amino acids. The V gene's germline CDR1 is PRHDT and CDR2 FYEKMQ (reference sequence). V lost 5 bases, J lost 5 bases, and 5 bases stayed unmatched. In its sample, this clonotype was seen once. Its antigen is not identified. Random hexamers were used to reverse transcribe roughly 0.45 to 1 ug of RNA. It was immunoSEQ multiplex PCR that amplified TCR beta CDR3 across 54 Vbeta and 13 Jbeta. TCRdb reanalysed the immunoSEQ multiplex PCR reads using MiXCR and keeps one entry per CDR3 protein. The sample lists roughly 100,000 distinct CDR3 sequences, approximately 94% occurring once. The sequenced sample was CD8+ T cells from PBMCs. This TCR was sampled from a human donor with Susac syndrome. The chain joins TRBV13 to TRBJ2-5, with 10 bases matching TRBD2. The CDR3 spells CASSHRAGGETQYF. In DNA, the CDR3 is TGTGCCAGCAGCCACCGAGCGGGGGGGGAGACCCAGTACTTC. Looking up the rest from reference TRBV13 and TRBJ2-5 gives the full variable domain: AAGVIQSPRHLIKEKRETATLKCYPIPRHDTVYWYQQGPGQDPQFLISFYEKMQSDKGSIPDRFSAQQFSDYHSELNMSSLELGDSALYFCASSHRAGGETQYFGPGTRLLVL.